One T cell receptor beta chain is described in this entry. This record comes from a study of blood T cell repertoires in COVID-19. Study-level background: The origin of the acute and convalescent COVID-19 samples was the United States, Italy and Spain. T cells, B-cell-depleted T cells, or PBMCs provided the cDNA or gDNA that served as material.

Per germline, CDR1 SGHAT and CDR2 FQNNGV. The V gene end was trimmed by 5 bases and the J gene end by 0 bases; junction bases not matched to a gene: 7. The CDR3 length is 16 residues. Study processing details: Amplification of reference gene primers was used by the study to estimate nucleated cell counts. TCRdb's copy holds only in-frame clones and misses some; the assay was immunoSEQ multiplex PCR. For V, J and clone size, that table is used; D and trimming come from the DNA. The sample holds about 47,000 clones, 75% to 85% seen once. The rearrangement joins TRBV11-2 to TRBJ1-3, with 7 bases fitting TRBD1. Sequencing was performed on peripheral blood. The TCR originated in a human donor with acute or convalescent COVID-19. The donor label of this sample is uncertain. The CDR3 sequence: CASSPGQALSGNTIYF. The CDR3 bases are TGTGCCAGCAGCCCAGGACAGGCCCTCTCTGGAAACACCATATATTTT. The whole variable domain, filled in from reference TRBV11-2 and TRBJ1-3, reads EAGVAQSPRYKIIEKRQSVAFWCNPISGHATLYWYQQILGQGPKLLIQFQNNGVVDDSQLPKDRFSAERLKGVDSTLKIQPAKLEDSAVYLCASSPGQALSGNTIYFGEGSWLTVV.